This TCR beta chain was found in a study of Ad26.COV2.S vaccination and SARS-CoV-2 variants. About the study: A COV1001 Ad26.COV2.S trial-arm participant provided the sample.

Sequenced by immunoSEQ multiplex PCR; TCRdb stores in-frame clones only, minus some. The sample includes about 420,000 clones, 88% of them seen just once. The germline gives CDR1 ENHRY, CDR2 SYGVKD. The CDR3 totals 14 residues. V lost 7 bases and J lost 1, with 12 bases in between. Treatment defined: some 19 received Ad26.COV2.S at low or high dose, single or two shots; 5 received placebo; per-sample allocation not given. Vaccine and placebo recipients were sampled on day 63 after the first injection. Donation came from an adult in Boston who was aged 18-55 years. Sample: peripheral blood, taken in a trial of Ad26.COV2.S vaccine versus placebo. The source of this sequence is a person aged 18-65 years who received the Ad26.COV2.S COVID-19 vaccine or a placebo. This sequence joins TRBV10-3 and TRBJ2-3; no firm D call. The CDR3 DNA follows: TGTGCCATCAACCCGGGCCAAGGCACAGATACGCAGTATTTT. Its protein is CAINPGQGTDTQYF.